Listed here are 13 T cell receptor beta chains from one sample, sequenced in a study of T cell responses to AZD1222 COVID-19 vaccine. The data were produced by immunoSEQ multiplex PCR, yet TCRdb's version contains in-frame clones alone and is incomplete. The sample lists tens of thousands of clones, 90% occurring once. The sequenced sample was peripheral blood, obtained on day 0 of AZD1222 vaccination. The receptors come from an adult in good health.

The V call is TRBV9, the J call TRBJ2-1; 8 positions match TRBD2. V lost 0 bases to trimming and J lost 4 bases; unmatched junction nucleotides: 12. Per germline, CDR1 SGDLS and CDR2 YYNGEE. The length of the CDR3 is 18 residues. The DNA of the CDR3 is TGTGCCAGCAGCGTAGAGAGGCTAGCGGGTTCCATATACAATGAGCAGTTCTTC. This codes for CASSVERLAGSIYNEQFF.

This clone occurred once. This chain links TRBV5-1 with TRBJ1-4, with 7 positions matching TRBD1. Germline V gives CDR1 SGHRS, CDR2 YFSETQ. V trimming: 4 bases; J trimming: 7 bases; junction bases outside the gene matches: 4. There are 13 residues in the CDR3. CDR3 loop: CASSPTGSEKLFF. In DNA form, the CDR3 reads TGCGCCAGCAGCCCGACAGGGTCTGAAAAACTGTTTTTT. The whole variable domain, remainder taken from reference TRBV5-1 and TRBJ1-4, is KAGVTQTPRYLIKTRGQQVTLSCSPISGHRSVSWYQQTPGQGLQFLFEYFSETQRNKGNFPGRFSGRQFSNSRSEMNVSTLELGDSALYLCASSPTGSEKLFFGSGTQLSVL.

The rearrangement links TRBV5-1 to TRBJ1-1; D is possibly TRBD1 (5 bases). Trimming pared 2 bases from V and 0 bases from J, leaving 11 bases between. The CDR3 length is 15 residues. Looked up from germline, CDR1 is SGHRS and CDR2 is YFSETQ. DNA of the CDR3: TGCGCCAGCAGCTTTACACAAGGGGTGAACACTGAAGCTTTCTTT. This sequence encodes CASSFTQGVNTEAFF.

The rearrangement links TRBV7-2 to TRBJ1-1; D gene ambiguous. Germline values: CDR1 SGHTA, CDR2 FQGNSA. This CDR3 spans 14 amino acids. Trimming shortened V by 4 bases and J by 0 bases, and 9 bases separated the two germline ends. The CDR3 loop reads CASSSQRLNTEAFF. The CDR3 DNA follows: TGTGCCAGCAGCTCCCAGAGATTGAACACTGAAGCTTTCTTT. Full variable domain (remainder filled in from reference TRBV7-2 and TRBJ1-1): GAGVSQSPSNKVTEKGKDVELRCDPISGHTALYWYRQSLGQGLEFLIYFQGNSAPDKSGLPSDRFSAERTGGSVSTLTIQRTQQEDSAVYLCASSSQRLNTEAFFGQGTRLTVV.

V gene TRBV15 combines with J gene TRBJ1-3; TRBD1 aligns across 7 bases. The CDR3 covers 17 residues. CDR1 is LNHNV and CDR2 is YYDKDF in the germline V gene (reference sequence). V shed 5 bases, J shed 0 bases, and the junction held 10 bases outside the gene matches. CDR3 coding DNA: TGTGCCACCAGCGACGGACAGGCGATACTCTCTGGAAACACCATATATTTT. It is translated as CATSDGQAILSGNTIYF.

The genes are TRBV10-3 and TRBJ2-7; no definite D call. The V end lost 3 bases, the J end lost 2 bases, and 11 bases lay between the germline ends. Germline V gene data show CDR1 as ENHRY and CDR2 as SYGVKD. CDR3 length: 14 residues. Written as DNA, the CDR3 is TGTGCCATCAGTGAAAGGGATCAACCCTACGAGCAGTACTTC. Translating gives CAISERDQPYEQYF.

The chain has TRBV6-5 and TRBJ1-2; a weak D match, TRBD1 (6 bases). V gave up 2 bases and J gave up 5 bases, with 9 bases separating them. The CDR3 covers 13 residues. Germline-derived CDR1 and CDR2 are MNHEY and SVGAGI. This CDR3 is CASSYTGRYGYTF. The CDR3 DNA reads as TGTGCCAGCAGTTACACAGGGCGGTATGGCTACACCTTC.

This CDR3 is CASSGGLAGSNEQFF. DNA of the CDR3: TGCGCCAGCAGTGGGGGACTAGCGGGTTCAAATGAGCAGTTCTTC. V is TRBV10-1 and J is TRBJ2-1, with TRBD2 matching 12 bases. The CDR3 runs to 15 residues. Germline V gene sequence: CDR1 WNHNN, CDR2 SYGVQD (reference sequence). V was pared by 4 bases and J by 7 bases, with 5 bases of the junction left unmatched.

This chain joins TRBV7-9 and TRBJ2-2; D is unresolved. Trimming pared 0 bases from V and 2 bases from J, leaving 7 bases between. The CDR3 contains 15 residues. The germline CDR1 and CDR2 sequences are SEHNR and FQNEAQ (reference sequence). CDR3 nucleotides: TGTGCCAGCAGCTTAGCGGGTGACAACACCGGGGAGCTGTTTTTT. It codes for CASSLAGDNTGELFF.

This clone was found once. The rearrangement links TRBV7-2 to TRBJ2-1; TRBD2 agrees at 13 bases. The germline V gene has CDR1 SGHTA and CDR2 FQGNSA. The ends lost 8 bases at V and 8 bases at J; junction bases unmatched: 9. The CDR3 runs to 15 residues. The CDR3 spells CASGMTSGGQYEQFF. Here the CDR3 DNA reads TGTGCCAGCGGGATGACTAGCGGGGGGCAGTATGAGCAGTTCTTC.

This clone has just one count. This chain links TRBV7-9 with TRBJ1-4; the D is unclear. Germline assignment: CDR1 SEHNR and CDR2 FQNEAQ (reference sequence). The CDR3 is 15 residues long. The ends were cut back, 5 bases at V and 0 bases at J, with 10 bases in the middle. The CDR3 nucleotides are TGTGCCAGCAGCGGAGACCGATCAACTAATGAAAAACTGTTTTTT. This sequence encodes CASSGDRSTNEKLFF.

The V and J genes are TRBV30 and TRBJ2-1; D may be TRBD2 (6 bases). Germline loops: CDR1 GTSNPN, CDR2 SVGIG (reference sequence). V was shortened by 4 bases and J by 0 bases, with 10 bases between the two germline ends. CDR3 length equals 14 residues. The CDR3 loop reads CAWTDGSSYNEQFF. The CDR3 nucleotides read TGTGCCTGGACGGACGGGAGCTCCTACAATGAGCAGTTCTTC.

The genes are TRBV5-1 and TRBJ1-6, with unresolved D. This CDR3 has 14 amino acids. Trimming took off 1 base at V and 7 bases at J, with 9 bases between the two ends. Germline assignment: CDR1 SGHRS and CDR2 YFSETQ. CDR3 loop: CASSLIALNSPLHF. The CDR3 DNA sequence: TGCGCCAGCAGCTTGATAGCGCTCAATTCACCCCTCCACTTT. The full variable domain, in which reference TRBV5-1 and TRBJ1-6 provide the parts outside the CDR3, is KAGVTQTPRYLIKTRGQQVTLSCSPISGHRSVSWYQQTPGQGLQFLFEYFSETQRNKGNFPGRFSGRQFSNSRSEMNVSTLELGDSALYLCASSLIALNSPLHFGNGTRLTVT.